This paragraph reports one T cell receptor beta chain. This clonotype was picked up a small number of times. Its target antigen remains unknown. No much larger clonotype is one base removed from it; base qualities were not supplied. This sample was included in a study of immune heterogeneity within non-small cell lung tumors (dated by TCRdb to the late 2010s). A note on the overall study: By histology, a handful of squamous cell carcinomas, about nine non-squamous carcinomas and 1 tumor not otherwise specified were included. TCR repertoires were analyzed from roughly 60 tumor loci of roughly 14 patients, whereas transcriptome data were available for only roughly 43 loci from some eleven patients. To examine intratumoral immune heterogeneity, the study used whole-exome sequencing, RNA-seq and TCR beta repertoire sequencing on multiple spatially distinct regions of each NSCLC tumor. Binding of neoantigens to the HLA alleles of each patient was predicted with netMHCpan-3.0 for mutant peptides of 8 to 11 amino acids. Here is what the overall study found, with its caveats: For the most part, high-frequency TCR beta clonotypes differed from one individual patient to another. Within a patient, the same dominant CDR3B clonotypes appeared at multiple loci, but different tumor locations also contained unique high-frequency clones. Local T-cell repertoire clonality showed a statistically significant but moderate positive correlation with local tumor mutational burden (R approximately 0.34).

Genomic DNA extracted from bulk tumor tissue served as TCR template, with roughly 660 ng gDNA amplified per sample. Multiple biopsies per primary tumor were taken during surgery, spaced as far apart as possible within the tumor mass. The study cohort was described as untreated, and patients were newly diagnosed NSCLC cases undergoing curative surgery. The donors were roughly 15 patients with newly diagnosed non-small cell lung cancer who were having surgery with curative intent. Two independent pathologists examined the resected tumor masses. Only high-quality DNA and RNA samples were carried forward to sequencing. The TCR beta CDR3 region was amplified with a multiplex PCR system whose first round ran for about 9 cycles using 32 V-gene forward primers and 13 J-gene reverse primers. The first PCR round was done with a QIAGEN Multiplex PCR Kit, and the primer sequences were filed in Chinese patent CN105087789A. Illumina universal primers were added in a second PCR round performed with the Phusion High-Fidelity PCR Kit. Paired-end sequencing of TCR libraries was carried out on the Illumina HiSeq X Ten platform at a read length of 151 bp. On the study's bioinformatics: Reads without multiplex PCR primers were removed using Cutadapt, read pairs were merged using PEAR, and CDR3 regions were called using MiXCR with default settings. Repertoire diversity was assessed by Shannon entropy, and clonality was calculated as one minus the Shannon entropy divided by the ln of the count of productive unique sequences. Clonotypes at a frequency of at least 0.5% were defined as dominant or high-frequency T-cell clones. TCRdb reprocessing: public reads trimmed at Q25 with fastp, clones called with MiXCR, in-frame beta chains kept. Rows are unified per CDR3 protein, each entry keeping the most common DNA and genes. What appears here as the V and J calls and clone size reflects TCRdb's work, not the paper's. This sample comprises 20,000 to 25,000 distinct CDR3 sequences, around 28% of them detected only once. The ten largest clones capture 4.4% of the sample.

The material sequenced was lung tumor tissue. The sequence was collected from a man between 40 and 49 years old with non-small cell lung cancer.

The bases read TGCGCCAGCAGCTTGGATGTGACCTACAATGAGCAGTTCTTC. It codes for CASSLDVTYNEQFF. The chain joins TRBV5-1 to TRBJ2-1; the D gene lacks a confident call. Trimming costs V 0 bases and J 2 bases, and their ends lie 6 bases apart. Taken from the germline V gene, the CDR1 and CDR2 loops are SGHRS and YFSETQ. The CDR3 sequence holds 14 residues, the cysteine and phenylalanine included. The read is trimmed to its CDR3 DNA, 42 bases read in frame from base 1.